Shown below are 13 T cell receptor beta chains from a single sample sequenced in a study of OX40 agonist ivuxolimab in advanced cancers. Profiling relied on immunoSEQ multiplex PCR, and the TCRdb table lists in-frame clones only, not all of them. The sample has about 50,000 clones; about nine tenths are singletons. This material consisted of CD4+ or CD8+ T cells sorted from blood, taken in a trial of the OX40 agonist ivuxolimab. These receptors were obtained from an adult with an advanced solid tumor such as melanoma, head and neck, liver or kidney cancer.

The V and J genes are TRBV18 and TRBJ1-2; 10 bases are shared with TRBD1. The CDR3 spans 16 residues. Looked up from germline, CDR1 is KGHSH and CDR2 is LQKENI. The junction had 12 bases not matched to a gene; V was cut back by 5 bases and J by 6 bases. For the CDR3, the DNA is TGTGCCAGCTCATGGAGACCCGGGACAGGGGAGGATGGCTACACCTTC. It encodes CASSWRPGTGEDGYTF.

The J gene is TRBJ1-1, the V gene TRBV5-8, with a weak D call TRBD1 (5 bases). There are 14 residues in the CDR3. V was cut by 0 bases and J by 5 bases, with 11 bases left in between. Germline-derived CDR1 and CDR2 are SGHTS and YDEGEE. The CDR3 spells CASSLGGVRTEAFF. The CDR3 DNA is TGTGCCAGCAGCTTGGGGGGGGTGCGGACTGAAGCTTTCTTT.

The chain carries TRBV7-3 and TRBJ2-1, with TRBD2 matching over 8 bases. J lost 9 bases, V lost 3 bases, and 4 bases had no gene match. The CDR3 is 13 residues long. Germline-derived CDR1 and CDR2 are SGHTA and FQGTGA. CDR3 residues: CASSLAGGREQFF. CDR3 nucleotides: TGTGCCAGCAGCTTGGCGGGAGGCCGTGAGCAGTTCTTC.

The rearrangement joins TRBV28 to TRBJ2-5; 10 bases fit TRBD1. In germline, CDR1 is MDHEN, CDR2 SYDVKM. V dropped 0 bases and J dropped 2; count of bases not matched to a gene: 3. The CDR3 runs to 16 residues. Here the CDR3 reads CASSLWDRGLQETQYF. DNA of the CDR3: TGTGCCAGCAGTTTATGGGACAGGGGGTTACAAGAGACCCAGTACTTC.

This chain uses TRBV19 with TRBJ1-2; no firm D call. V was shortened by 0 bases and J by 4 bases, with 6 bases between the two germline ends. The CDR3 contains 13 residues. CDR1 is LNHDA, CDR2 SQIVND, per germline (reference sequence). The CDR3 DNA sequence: TGTGCCAGTAGTATAGATGTGATCTATGGCTACACCTTC. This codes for CASSIDVIYGYTF.

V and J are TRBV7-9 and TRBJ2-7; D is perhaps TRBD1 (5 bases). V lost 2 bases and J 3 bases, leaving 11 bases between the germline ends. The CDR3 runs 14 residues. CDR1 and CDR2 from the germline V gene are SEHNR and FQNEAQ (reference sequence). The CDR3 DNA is TGTGCCAGCAGCTTAAGGGGAAGCCTCTACGAGCAGTACTTC. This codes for CASSLRGSLYEQYF. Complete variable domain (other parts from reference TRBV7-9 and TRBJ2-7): DTGVSQNPRHKITKRGQNVTFRCDPISEHNRLYWYRQTLGQGPEFLTYFQNEAQLEKSRLLSDRFSAERPKGSFSTLEIQRTEQGDSAMYLCASSLRGSLYEQYFGPGTRLTVT.

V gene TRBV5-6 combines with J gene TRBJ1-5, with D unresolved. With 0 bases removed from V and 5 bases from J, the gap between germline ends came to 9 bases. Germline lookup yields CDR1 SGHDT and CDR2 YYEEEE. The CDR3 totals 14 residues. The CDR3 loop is CASSLGQVDQPQHF. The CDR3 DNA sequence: TGTGCCAGCAGCTTGGGTCAGGTGGATCAGCCCCAGCATTTT. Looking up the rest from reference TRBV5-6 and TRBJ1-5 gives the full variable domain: DAGVTQSPTHLIKTRGQQVTLRCSPKSGHDTVSWYQQALGQGPQFIFQYYEEEERQRGNFPDRFSGHQFPNYSSELNVNALLLGDSALYLCASSLGQVDQPQHFGDGTRLSIL.

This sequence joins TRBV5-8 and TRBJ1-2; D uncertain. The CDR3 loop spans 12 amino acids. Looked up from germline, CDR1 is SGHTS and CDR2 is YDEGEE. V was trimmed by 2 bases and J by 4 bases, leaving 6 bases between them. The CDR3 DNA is TGTGCCAGCAGCTTTTTGACCTATGGCTACACCTTC. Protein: CASSFLTYGYTF.

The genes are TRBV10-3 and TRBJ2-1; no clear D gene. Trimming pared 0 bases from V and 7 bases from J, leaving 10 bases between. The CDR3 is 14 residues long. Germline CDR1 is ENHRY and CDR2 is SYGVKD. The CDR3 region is CAISESYGPNEQFF. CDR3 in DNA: TGTGCCATCAGTGAGTCGTACGGCCCGAATGAGCAGTTCTTC.

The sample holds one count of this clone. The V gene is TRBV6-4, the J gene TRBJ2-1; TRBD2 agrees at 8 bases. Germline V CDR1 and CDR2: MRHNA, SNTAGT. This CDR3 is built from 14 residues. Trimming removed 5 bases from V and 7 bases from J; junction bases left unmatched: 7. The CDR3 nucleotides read TGTGCCAGCAGTTTAAGCGGGGGCAGGAATGAGCAGTTCTTC. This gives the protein CASSLSGGRNEQFF.

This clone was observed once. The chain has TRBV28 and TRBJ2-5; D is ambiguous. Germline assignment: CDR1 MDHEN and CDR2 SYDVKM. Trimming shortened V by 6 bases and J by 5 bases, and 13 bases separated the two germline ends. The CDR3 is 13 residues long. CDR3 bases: TGTGCCAGCAGAACCCCCGGTAGGGAGACCCAGTACTTC. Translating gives CASRTPGRETQYF.

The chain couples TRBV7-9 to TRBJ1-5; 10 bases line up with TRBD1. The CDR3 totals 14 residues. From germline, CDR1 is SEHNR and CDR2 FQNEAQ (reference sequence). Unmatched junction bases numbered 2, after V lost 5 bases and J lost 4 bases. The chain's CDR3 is CASSQDRGNQPQHF. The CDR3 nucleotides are TGTGCCAGCAGCCAGGACAGGGGGAATCAGCCCCAGCATTTT.

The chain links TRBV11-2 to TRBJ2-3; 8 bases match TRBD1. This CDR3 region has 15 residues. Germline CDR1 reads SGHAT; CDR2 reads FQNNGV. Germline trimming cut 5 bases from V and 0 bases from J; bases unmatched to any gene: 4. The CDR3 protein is CASSVDRASTDTQYF. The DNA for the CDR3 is TGTGCCAGCAGCGTGGACAGGGCGAGCACAGATACGCAGTATTTT.